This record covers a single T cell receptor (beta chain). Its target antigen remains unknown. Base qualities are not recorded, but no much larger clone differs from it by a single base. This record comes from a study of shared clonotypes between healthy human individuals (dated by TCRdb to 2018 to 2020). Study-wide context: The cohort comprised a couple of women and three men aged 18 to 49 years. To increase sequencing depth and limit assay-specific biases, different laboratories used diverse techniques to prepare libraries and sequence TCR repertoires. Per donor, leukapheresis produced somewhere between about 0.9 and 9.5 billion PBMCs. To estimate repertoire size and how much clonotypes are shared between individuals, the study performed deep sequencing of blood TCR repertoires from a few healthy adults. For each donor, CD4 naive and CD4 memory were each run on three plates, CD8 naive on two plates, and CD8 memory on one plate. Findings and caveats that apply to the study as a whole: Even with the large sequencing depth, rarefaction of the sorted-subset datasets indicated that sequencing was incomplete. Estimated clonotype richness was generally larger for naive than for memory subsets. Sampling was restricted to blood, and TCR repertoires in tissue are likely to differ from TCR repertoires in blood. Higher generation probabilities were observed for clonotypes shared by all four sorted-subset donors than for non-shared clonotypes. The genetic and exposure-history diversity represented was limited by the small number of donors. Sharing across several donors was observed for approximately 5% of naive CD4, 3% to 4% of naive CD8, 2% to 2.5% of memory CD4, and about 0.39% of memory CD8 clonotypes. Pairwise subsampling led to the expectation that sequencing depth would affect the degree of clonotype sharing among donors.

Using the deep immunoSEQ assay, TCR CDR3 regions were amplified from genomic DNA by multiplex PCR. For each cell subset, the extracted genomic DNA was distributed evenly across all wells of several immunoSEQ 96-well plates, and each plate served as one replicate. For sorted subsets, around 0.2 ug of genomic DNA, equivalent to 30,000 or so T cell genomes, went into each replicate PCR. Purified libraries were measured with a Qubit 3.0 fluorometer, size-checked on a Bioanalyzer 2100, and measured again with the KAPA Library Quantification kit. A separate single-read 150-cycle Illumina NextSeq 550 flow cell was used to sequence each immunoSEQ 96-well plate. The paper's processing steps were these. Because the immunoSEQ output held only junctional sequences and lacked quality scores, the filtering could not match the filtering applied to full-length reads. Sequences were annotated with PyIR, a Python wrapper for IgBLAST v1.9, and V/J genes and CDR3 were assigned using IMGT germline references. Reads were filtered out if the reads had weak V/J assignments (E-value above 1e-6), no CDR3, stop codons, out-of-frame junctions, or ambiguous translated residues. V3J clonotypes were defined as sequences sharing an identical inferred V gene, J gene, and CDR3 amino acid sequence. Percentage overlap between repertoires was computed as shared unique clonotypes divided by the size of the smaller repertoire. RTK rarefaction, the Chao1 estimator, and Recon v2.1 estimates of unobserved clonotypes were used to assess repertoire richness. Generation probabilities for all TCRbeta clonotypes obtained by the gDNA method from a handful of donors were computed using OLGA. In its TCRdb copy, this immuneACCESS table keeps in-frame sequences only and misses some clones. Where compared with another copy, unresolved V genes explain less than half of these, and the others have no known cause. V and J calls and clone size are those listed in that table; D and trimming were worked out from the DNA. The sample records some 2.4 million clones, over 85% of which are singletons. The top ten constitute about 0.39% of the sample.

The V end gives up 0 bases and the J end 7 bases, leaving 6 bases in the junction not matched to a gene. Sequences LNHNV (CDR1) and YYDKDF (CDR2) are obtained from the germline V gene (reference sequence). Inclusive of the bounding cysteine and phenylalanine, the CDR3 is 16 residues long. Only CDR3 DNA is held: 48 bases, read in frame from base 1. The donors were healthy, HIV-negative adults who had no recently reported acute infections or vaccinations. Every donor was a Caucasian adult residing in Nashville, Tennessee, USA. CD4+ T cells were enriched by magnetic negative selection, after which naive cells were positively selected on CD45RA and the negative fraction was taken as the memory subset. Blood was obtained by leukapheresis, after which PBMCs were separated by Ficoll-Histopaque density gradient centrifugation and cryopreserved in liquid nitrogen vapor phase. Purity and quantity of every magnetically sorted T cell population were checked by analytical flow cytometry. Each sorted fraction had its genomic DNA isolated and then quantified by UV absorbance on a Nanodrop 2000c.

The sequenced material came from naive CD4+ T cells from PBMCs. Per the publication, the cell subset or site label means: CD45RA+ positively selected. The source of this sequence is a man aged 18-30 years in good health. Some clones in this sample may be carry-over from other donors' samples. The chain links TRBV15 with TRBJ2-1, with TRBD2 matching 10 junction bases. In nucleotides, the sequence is TGTGCCACCAGCAGAGATGTTACTAGCGGGGCGAATGAGCAGTTCTTC. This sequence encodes CATSRDVTSGANEQFF.